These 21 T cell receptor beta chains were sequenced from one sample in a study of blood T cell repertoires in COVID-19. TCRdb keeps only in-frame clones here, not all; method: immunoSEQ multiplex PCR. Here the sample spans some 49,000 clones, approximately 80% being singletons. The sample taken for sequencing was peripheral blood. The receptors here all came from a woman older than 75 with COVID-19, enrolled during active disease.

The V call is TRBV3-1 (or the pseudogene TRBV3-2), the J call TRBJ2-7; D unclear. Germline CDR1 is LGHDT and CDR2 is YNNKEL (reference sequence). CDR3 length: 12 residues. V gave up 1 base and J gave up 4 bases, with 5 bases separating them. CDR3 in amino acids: CASSQGRYEQYF. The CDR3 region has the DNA TGTGCCAGCAGCCAAGGCAGATACGAGCAGTACTTC.

The CDR3 is CASSSVRRGRLNYGYTF. The CDR3 DNA is TGTGCCAGCAGCTCGGTCCGAAGAGGAAGGCTCAACTATGGCTACACCTTC. V usage is TRBV11-2 and J usage is TRBJ1-2; D gene ambiguous. The CDR3 extends over 17 amino acids. Looked up from germline, CDR1 is SGHAT and CDR2 is FQNNGV. V lost 4 bases to trimming and J lost 2 bases, with 20 bases between them.

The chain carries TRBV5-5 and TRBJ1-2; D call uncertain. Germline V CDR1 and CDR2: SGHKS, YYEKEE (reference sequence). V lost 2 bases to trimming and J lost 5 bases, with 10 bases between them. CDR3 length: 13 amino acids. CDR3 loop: CASSFPRLYGYTF. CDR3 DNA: TGTGCCAGCAGCTTCCCCCGTCTTTATGGCTACACCTTC.

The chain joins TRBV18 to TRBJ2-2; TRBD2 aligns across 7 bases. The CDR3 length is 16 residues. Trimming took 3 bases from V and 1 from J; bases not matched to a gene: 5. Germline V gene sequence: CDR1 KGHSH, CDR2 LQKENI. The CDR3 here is CASSPGLAVNTGELFF. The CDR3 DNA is TGTGCCAGCTCACCGGGGCTAGCGGTGAACACCGGGGAGCTGTTTTTT.

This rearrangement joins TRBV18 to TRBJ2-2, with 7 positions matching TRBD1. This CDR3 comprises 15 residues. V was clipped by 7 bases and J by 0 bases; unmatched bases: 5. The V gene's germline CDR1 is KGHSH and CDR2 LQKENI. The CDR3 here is CASYRGGANTGELFF. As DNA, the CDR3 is TGTGCCAGCTACCGAGGGGGCGCGAACACCGGGGAGCTGTTTTTT.

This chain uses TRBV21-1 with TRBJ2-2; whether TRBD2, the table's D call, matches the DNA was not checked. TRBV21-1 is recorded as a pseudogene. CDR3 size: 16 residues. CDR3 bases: TGTGCCAGTAGGGGTAGCGGGAGGGCCCGCCCCGGGGAGCTGTTTTTT. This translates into CASRGSGRARPGELFF.

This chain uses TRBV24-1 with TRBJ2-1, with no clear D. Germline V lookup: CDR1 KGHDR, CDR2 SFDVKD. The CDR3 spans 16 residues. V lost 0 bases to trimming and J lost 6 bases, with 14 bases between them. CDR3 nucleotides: TGTGCCACCAGTGATTTGGGTACTTCAAGTAGCAATGAGCAGTTCTTC. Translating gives CATSDLGTSSSNEQFF.

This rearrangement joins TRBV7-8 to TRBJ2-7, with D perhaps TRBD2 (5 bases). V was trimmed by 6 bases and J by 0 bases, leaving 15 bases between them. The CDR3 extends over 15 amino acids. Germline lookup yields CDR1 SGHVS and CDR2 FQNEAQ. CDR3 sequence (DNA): TGTGCCAGCAGGACCCGAGGGCGGCACTCCTACGAGCAGTACTTC. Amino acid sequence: CASRTRGRHSYEQYF.

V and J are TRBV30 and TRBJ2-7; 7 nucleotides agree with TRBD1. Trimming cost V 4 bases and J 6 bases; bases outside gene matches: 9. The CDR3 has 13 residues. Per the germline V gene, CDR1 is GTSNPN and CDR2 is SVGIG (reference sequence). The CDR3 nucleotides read TGTGCCTGGACGCGACAGGGAAGTAGCGAGCAGTACTTC. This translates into CAWTRQGSSEQYF.

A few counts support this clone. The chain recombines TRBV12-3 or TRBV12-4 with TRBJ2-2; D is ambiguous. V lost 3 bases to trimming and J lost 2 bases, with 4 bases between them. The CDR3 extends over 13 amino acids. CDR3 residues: CASSLLNTGELFF. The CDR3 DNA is TGTGCCAGCAGTTTGCTAAACACCGGGGAGCTGTTTTTT.

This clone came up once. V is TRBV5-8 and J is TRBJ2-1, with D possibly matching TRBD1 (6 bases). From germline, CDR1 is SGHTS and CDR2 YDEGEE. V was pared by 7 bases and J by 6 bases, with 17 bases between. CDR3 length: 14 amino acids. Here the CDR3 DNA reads TGTGCCAGCCACGGGACACTCGGCACCAATGAGCAGTTCTTC. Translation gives CASHGTLGTNEQFF.

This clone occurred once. This CDR3 reads CASSRGTGQSYANEKLFF. DNA of the CDR3: TGCGCCAGCAGCCGTGGGACAGGGCAAAGTTATGCTAATGAAAAACTGTTTTTT. The chain couples TRBV4-1 to TRBJ1-4, with 9 bases fitting TRBD1. Unmatched junction bases numbered 12, after V lost 4 bases and J lost 3 bases. The CDR3 sequence is 18 residues long. CDR1 MGHRA and CDR2 YSYEKL come from the germline V gene.

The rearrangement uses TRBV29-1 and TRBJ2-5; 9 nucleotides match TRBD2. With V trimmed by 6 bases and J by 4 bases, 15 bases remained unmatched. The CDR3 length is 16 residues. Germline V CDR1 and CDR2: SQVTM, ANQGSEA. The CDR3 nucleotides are TGCAGCGTCGACGATGAGGTAGCGGGAGCCGGAGAGACCCAGTACTTC. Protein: CSVDDEVAGAGETQYF.

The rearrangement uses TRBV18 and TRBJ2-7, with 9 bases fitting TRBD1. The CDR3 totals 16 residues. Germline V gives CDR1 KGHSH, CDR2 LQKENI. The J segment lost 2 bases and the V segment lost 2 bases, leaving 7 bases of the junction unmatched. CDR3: CASSPNPGQGAYEQYF. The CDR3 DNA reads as TGTGCCAGCTCACCAAACCCGGGACAGGGCGCCTACGAGCAGTACTTC.

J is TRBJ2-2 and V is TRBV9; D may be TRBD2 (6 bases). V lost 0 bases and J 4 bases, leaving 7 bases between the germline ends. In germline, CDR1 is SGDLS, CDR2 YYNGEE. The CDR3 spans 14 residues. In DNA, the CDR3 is TGTGCCAGCAGCGTAGGGGGGGTCACCGGGGAGCTGTTTTTT. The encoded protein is CASSVGGVTGELFF.

As DNA, the CDR3 is TGTGCCAGCAGTTTCTATGGTAGTAACACCGGGGAGCTGTTTTTT. It encodes CASSFYGSNTGELFF. This rearrangement joins TRBV28 to TRBJ2-2; D uncertain. The CDR3 runs to 15 residues. Deletions cut 3 bases from V and 2 bases from J, with 10 bases between. Germline V gives CDR1 MDHEN, CDR2 SYDVKM.

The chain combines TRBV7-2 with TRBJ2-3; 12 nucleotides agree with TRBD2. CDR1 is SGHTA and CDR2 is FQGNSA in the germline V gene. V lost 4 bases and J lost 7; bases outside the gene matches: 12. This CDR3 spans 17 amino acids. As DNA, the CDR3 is TGTGCCAGCAGCTACTCCTCGACTAGCGGGAGAACTAATACGCAGTATTTT. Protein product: CASSYSSTSGRTNTQYF. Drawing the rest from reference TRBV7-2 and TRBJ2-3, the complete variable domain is GAGVSQSPSNKVTEKGKDVELRCDPISGHTALYWYRQSLGQGLEFLIYFQGNSAPDKSGLPSDRFSAERTGGSVSTLTIQRTQQEDSAVYLCASSYSSTSGRTNTQYFGPGTRLTVL.

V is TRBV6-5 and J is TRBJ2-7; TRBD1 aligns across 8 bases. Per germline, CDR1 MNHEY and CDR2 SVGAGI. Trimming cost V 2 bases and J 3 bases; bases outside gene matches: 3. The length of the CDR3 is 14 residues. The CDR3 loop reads CASSYGQGYYEQYF. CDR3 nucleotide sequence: TGTGCCAGCAGTTACGGACAGGGCTACTACGAGCAGTACTTC.

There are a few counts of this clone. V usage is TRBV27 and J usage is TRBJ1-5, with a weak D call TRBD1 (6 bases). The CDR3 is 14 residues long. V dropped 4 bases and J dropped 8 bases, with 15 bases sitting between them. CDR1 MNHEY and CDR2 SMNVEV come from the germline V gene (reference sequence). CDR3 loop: CASSSGQIWEPQHF. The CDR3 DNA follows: TGTGCCAGCAGTTCTGGACAGATTTGGGAGCCCCAGCATTTT.

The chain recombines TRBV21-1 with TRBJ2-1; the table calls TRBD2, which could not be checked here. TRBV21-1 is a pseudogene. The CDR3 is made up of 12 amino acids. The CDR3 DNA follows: TGTGCCAGCAGCAAAGGGGCGGGAGGGGCGTTCTTC. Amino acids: CASSKGAGGAFF.

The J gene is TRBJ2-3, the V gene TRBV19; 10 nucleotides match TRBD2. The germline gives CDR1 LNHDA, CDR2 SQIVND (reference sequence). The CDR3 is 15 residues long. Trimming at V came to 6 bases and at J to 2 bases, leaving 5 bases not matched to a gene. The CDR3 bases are TGTGCCAGTAGAGAACTAGCGGGGTTCACAGATACGCAGTATTTT. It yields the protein CASRELAGFTDTQYF.